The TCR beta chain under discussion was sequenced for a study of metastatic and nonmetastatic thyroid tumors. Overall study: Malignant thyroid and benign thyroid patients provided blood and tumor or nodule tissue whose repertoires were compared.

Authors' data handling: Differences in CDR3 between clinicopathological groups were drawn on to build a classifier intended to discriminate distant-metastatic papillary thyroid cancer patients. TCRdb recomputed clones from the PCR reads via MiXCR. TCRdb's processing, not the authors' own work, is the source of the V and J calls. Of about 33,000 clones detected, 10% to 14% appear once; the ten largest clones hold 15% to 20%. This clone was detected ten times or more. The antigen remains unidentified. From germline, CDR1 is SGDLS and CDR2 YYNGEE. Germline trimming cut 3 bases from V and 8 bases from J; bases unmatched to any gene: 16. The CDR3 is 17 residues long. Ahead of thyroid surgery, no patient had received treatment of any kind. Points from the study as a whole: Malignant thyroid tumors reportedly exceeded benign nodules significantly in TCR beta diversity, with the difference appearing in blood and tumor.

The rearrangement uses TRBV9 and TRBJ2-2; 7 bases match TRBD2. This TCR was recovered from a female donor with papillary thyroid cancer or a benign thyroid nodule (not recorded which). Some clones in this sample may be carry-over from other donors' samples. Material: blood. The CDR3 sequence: CASSESASTSSWGELFF. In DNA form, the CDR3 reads TGTGCCAGCAGCGAGAGCGCTTCGACTAGCTCATGGGGGGAGCTGTTTTTT.